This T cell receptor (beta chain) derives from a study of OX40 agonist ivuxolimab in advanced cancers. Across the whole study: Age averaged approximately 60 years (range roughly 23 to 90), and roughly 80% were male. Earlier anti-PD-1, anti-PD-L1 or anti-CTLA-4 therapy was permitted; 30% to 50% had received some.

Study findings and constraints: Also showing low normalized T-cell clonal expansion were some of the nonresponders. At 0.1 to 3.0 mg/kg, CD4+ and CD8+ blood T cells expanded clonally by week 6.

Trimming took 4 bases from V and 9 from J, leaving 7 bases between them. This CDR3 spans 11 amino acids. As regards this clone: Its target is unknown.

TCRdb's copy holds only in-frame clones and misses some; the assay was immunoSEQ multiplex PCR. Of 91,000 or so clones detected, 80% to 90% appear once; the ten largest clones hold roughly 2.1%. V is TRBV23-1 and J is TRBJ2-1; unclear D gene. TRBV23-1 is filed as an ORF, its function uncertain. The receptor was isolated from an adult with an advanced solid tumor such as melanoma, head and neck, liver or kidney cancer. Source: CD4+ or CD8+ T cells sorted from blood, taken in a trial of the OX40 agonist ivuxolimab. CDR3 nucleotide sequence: TGCGCCAGCAGTCGATATCTTGAGCAGTTCTTC. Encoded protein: CASSRYLEQFF.